This T cell receptor beta chain was documented in a study of cytotoxic CD8 clonotypes in ibrutinib-treated CLL. Looked up from germline, CDR1 is SQVTM and CDR2 is ANQGSEA. This CDR3 region has 14 residues. The V gene lost 6 bases and the J gene lost 2 bases, with 16 bases spanning the gap. Targeted sequencing depth ranged from 1 in 200,000 to 1 in 1 million T cells. Only in-frame clones appear in the TCRdb table, and some are missing; sequencing was by immunoSEQ multiplex PCR. The sample includes approximately 130,000 clones, 84% of them seen just once. The rearrangement uses TRBV29-1 and TRBJ1-1; a weak D match, TRBD1 (5 bases). The source is a human donor with chronic lymphocytic leukemia. Sequences were derived from PBMCs, sampled after 24 months of ibrutinib treatment. The CDR3 reads CSVGKGSDNTEAFF. The CDR3 nucleotides read TGCAGCGTCGGGAAGGGGTCGGACAACACTGAAGCTTTCTTT.